This entry lists 26 T cell receptor beta chains sequenced from one sample in a study of cytomegalovirus exposure and HLA in healthy donors. The data were produced by immunoSEQ multiplex PCR, yet TCRdb's version contains in-frame clones alone and is incomplete. The data contain about 160,000 clones, roughly 90% of them seen just once; the ten biggest clones take up 9% to 12%. The sample was PBMCs. The origin of the receptors is a young woman in good health and CMV-seropositive.

The chain has TRBV5-4 and TRBJ2-7; 10 bases agree with TRBD1. V trimming: 5 bases; J trimming: 2 bases; junction bases outside the gene matches: 4. Germline values: CDR1 SGHNT, CDR2 YYREEE (reference sequence). The CDR3 sequence is 14 residues long. The CDR3 DNA follows: TGTGCCAGCAGACGGGACAGGGGTCCCTACGAGCAGTACTTC. Amino acids: CASRRDRGPYEQYF.

The chain has TRBV27 and TRBJ2-6; possible D gene TRBD2, 5 bases. V dropped 2 bases and J dropped 0 bases, with 5 bases sitting between them. This CDR3 comprises 15 residues. The germline V gene encodes CDR1 MNHEY and CDR2 SMNVEV (reference sequence). This CDR3 reads CASSLEGSGANVLTF. DNA of the CDR3: TGTGCCAGCAGTTTAGAGGGCTCTGGGGCCAACGTCCTGACTTTC.

Here the CDR3 DNA reads TGTGCCAGCAGTGAAAAGCCGACCTACGAGCAGTACTTC. Translated, it gives CASSEKPTYEQYF. The rearrangement links TRBV25-1 to TRBJ2-7; D uncertain. The CDR3 is made up of 13 amino acids. Between the trimmed V and J ends, which lost 2 bases and 2 bases, there was a span of 7 bases. Germline assignment: CDR1 MGHDK and CDR2 SYGVNS.

The V gene is TRBV29-1, the J gene TRBJ1-4, with D perhaps matching TRBD1 (5 bases). Looked up from germline, CDR1 is SQVTM and CDR2 is ANQGSEA. The CDR3 covers 11 residues. The V end was cut by 2 bases, the J end by 8 bases, with 6 bases between. CDR3 residues: CSVEKGEKLFF. DNA of the CDR3: TGCAGCGTTGAAAAGGGGGAAAAACTGTTTTTT. The full variable domain, rest sourced from reference TRBV29-1 and TRBJ1-4, is SAVISQKPSRDICQRGTSLTIQCQVDSQVTMMFWYRQQPGQSLTLIATANQGSEATYESGFVIDKFPISRPNLTFSTLTVSNMSPEDSSIYLCSVEKGEKLFFGSGTQLSVL.

The chain is built from TRBV6-4 and TRBJ2-2; 9 bases fit TRBD2. Germline V CDR1 and CDR2: MRHNA, SNTAGT. V shed 4 bases, J shed 0 bases, and the junction held 0 bases outside the gene matches. There are 15 residues in the CDR3. DNA for the CDR3: TGTGCCAGCAGTGTAGCGGGAGCGAACACCGGGGAGCTGTTTTTT. Amino acids: CASSVAGANTGELFF.

The chain carries TRBV7-9 and TRBJ2-6; D remains ambiguous. This CDR3 is built from 15 residues. Germline assignment: CDR1 SEHNR and CDR2 FQNEAQ (reference sequence). Trimming cost V 9 bases and J 0 bases, with 12 bases left between them. CDR3 coding DNA: TGTGCCAGGGAGTCGGCCCACTCTGGGGCCAACGTCCTGACTTTC. As protein: CARESAHSGANVLTF.

This chain joins TRBV27 and TRBJ2-7; 7 bases map to TRBD2. The ends lost 3 bases at V and 6 bases at J; junction bases unmatched: 8. Per the germline V gene, CDR1 is MNHEY and CDR2 is SMNVEV (reference sequence). The CDR3 covers 14 residues. DNA of the CDR3: TGTGCCAGCAGTTTGCGTGGCGGGAGCGGCGAGCAGTACTTC. This codes for CASSLRGGSGEQYF.

As DNA, the CDR3 is TGTGCCAGCAGCGTTCCGGGACTCGAAAATGAGCAGTTCTTC. This translates into CASSVPGLENEQFF. The chain is built from TRBV9 and TRBJ2-1; tentatively, D is TRBD2 (6 bases). Trimming shortened V by 2 bases and J by 7 bases, and 13 bases separated the two germline ends. The CDR3 is 14 amino acids. Germline assignment: CDR1 SGDLS and CDR2 YYNGEE.

The rearrangement joins TRBV29-1 to TRBJ2-3; 14 bases agree with TRBD2. The CDR3 is made up of 14 amino acids. Germline loops: CDR1 SQVTM, CDR2 ANQGSEA. Trimming took 7 bases from V and 6 from J; bases not matched to a gene: 6. CDR3 DNA: TGCAGCGCTTGGGGACTAGCGGGAGTGGATACGCAGTATTTT. Encoded protein: CSAWGLAGVDTQYF.

J is TRBJ2-2 and V is TRBV10-3; no reliable D call. Germline V gene data show CDR1 as ENHRY and CDR2 as SYGVKD. V lost 5 bases and J lost 7, with 17 bases in between. The CDR3 loop spans 15 amino acids. The chain's CDR3 is CAISPLLKLSGELFF. The CDR3 nucleotides read TGTGCCATCAGTCCGTTACTGAAATTGAGCGGGGAGCTGTTTTTT.

V and J are TRBV6-5 and TRBJ2-7; D call uncertain. V was cut by 0 bases and J by 4 bases, with 10 bases left in between. The length of the CDR3 is 14 residues. Germline CDR1 is MNHEY and CDR2 is SVGAGI. The CDR3 region has the DNA TGTGCCAGCAGTTACTCGAACAGCCCTTACGAGCAGTACTTC. As protein: CASSYSNSPYEQYF.

This chain connects TRBV19 to TRBJ2-1, with a possible D match to TRBD2 (5 bases). V was clipped by 7 bases and J by 6 bases, with 16 bases between them. The CDR3 is 14 amino acids. Germline assignment: CDR1 LNHDA and CDR2 SQIVND (reference sequence). CDR3 DNA: TGTGCCAGTACCGCGGCGGGCCTACGCAATGAGCAGTTCTTC. Protein sequence: CASTAAGLRNEQFF.

The CDR3 DNA reads TGTGCCAGCGGCGCAGAGGGTGTGTTGGGTGAAAAACTGTTTTTT. The encoded protein is CASGAEGVLGEKLFF. The V call is TRBV27, the J call TRBJ1-4; the D is unclear. The CDR3 length is 15 residues. CDR1 is MNHEY and CDR2 is SMNVEV in the germline V gene (reference sequence). The ends were cut back, 8 bases at V and 7 bases at J, with 20 bases in the middle.

This chain links TRBV18 with TRBJ2-1; 13 nucleotides match TRBD2. V lost 5 bases and J lost 4; bases outside the gene matches: 2. The CDR3 runs 15 residues. The germline gives CDR1 KGHSH, CDR2 LQKENI. The chain's CDR3 is CASSSGLAGYNEQFF. CDR3 DNA sequence: TGTGCCAGCTCATCGGGACTAGCGGGGTACAATGAGCAGTTCTTC. The complete variable domain, with remaining parts taken from reference TRBV18 and TRBJ2-1, reads NAGVMQNPRHLVRRRGQEARLRCSPMKGHSHVYWYRQLPEEGLKFMVYLQKENIIDESGMPKERFSAEFPKEGPSILRIQQVVRGDSAAYFCASSSGLAGYNEQFFGPGTRLTVL.

V is TRBV5-1 and J is TRBJ2-7; 11 bases align to TRBD1. J was trimmed by 1 base and V by 4 bases; bases with no gene match: 10. CDR1 and CDR2 from the germline V gene are SGHRS and YFSETQ. This CDR3 region has 17 residues. In DNA, the CDR3 is TGCGCCAGCAGCCCAGGACAGGGGGCGACCCCTTCCTACGAGCAGTACTTC. Protein: CASSPGQGATPSYEQYF.

The chain links TRBV7-3 to TRBJ1-1, with 7 bases identical to TRBD1. The CDR3 consists of 15 residues. J gave up 0 bases and V 6 bases, and 7 bases lay outside the gene matches. Germline values: CDR1 SGHTA, CDR2 FQGTGA. In DNA, the CDR3 is TGTGCCAGCAGGCGGGACAGCCGCATGAACACTGAAGCTTTCTTT. Translated: CASRRDSRMNTEAFF. Complete variable domain (other parts from reference TRBV7-3 and TRBJ1-1): GAGVSQTPSNKVTEKGKYVELRCDPISGHTALYWYRQSLGQGPEFLIYFQGTGAADDSGLPNDRFFAVRPEGSVSTLKIQRTERGDSAVYLCASRRDSRMNTEAFFGQGTRLTVV.

The chain combines TRBV28 with TRBJ1-4, with D tentatively TRBD1 (6 bases). Looked up from germline, CDR1 is MDHEN and CDR2 is SYDVKM. This CDR3 region has 14 residues. V was trimmed by 6 bases and J by 10 bases, leaving 18 bases between them. CDR3 nucleotides: TGTGCCAGCAGCAATGGGCCGACAGGAGGAAAACTGTTTTTT. Encoded protein: CASSNGPTGGKLFF.

This clone occurred once. The chain combines TRBV6-5 with TRBJ2-1; D possibly corresponds to TRBD2 (5 bases). The CDR3 has 13 residues. Germline-derived CDR1 and CDR2 are MNHEY and SVGAGI. The CDR3 DNA is TGTTCAACGGCCACGGGAACGTACAATGAGCAGTTCTTC. As protein: CSTATGTYNEQFF.

This clone was found a few times. This chain joins TRBV12-5 and TRBJ1-2, with D tentatively TRBD1 (6 bases). Trimming took off 2 bases at V and 7 bases at J, with 11 bases between the two ends. Germline V gene sequence: CDR1 LGHNT, CDR2 FRNRAP. This CDR3 comprises 13 residues. Written as DNA, the CDR3 is TGTGCTAGTGGTTTGCGACAGGCCGGTGGCTACACCTTC. It specifies CASGLRQAGGYTF.

The CDR3 DNA sequence: TGTGCCAGCAGTGAGGGACAGGGAAATGAAAAACTGTTTTTT. Encoded protein: CASSEGQGNEKLFF. This chain connects TRBV2 to TRBJ1-4; 9 bases are shared with TRBD1. This CDR3 region has 14 residues. Germline V gives CDR1 SNHLY, CDR2 FYNNEI. V lost 3 bases and J lost 5; bases outside the gene matches: 1.

This clone has only one observation. The chain joins TRBV5-1 to TRBJ2-7; 13 bases match TRBD2. V gave up 5 bases and J gave up 6 bases; unmatched junction bases: 8. The CDR3 is made up of 15 amino acids. Per germline, CDR1 SGHRS and CDR2 YFSETQ. The CDR3 DNA reads as TGCGCCAGCAGTTCAGGCCGGACTAGCGGGAGCGAGCAGTACTTC. It translates to CASSSGRTSGSEQYF.

The chain joins TRBV14 to TRBJ2-5; possibly TRBD1 for D (5 bases). The length of the CDR3 is 17 residues. The germline gives CDR1 SGHDN, CDR2 FVKESK. Trimming stripped 2 bases from V and 3 bases from J, with 19 bases between. The CDR3 region has the DNA TGTGCCAGCAGCCAAATCAGGGTATGGCAGGGAAAAGAGACCCAGTACTTC. This translates into CASSQIRVWQGKETQYF.

The rearrangement joins TRBV11-2 to TRBJ2-7; a possible D gene is TRBD1 (6 bases). In germline, CDR1 is SGHAT, CDR2 FQNNGV. This CDR3 has 13 residues. V was shortened by 5 bases and J by 6 bases, with 14 bases between the two germline ends. The CDR3: CASSVTGYGEQYF. CDR3 bases: TGTGCCAGCAGCGTAACAGGGTATGGCGAGCAGTACTTC.

The V gene is TRBV5-1, the J gene TRBJ2-5; 7 bases align to TRBD1. Trimming removed 4 bases from V and 6 bases from J; junction bases left unmatched: 6. From germline, CDR1 is SGHRS and CDR2 YFSETQ. The CDR3 loop spans 13 amino acids. For the CDR3, the DNA is TGCGCCAGCAGCCCAGAGGGACAGCAGACCCAGTACTTC. Its translation is CASSPEGQQTQYF.

The chain couples TRBV7-2 to TRBJ2-5; 8 positions match TRBD2. The ends lost 5 bases at V and 6 bases at J; junction bases unmatched: 8. CDR1 SGHTA and CDR2 FQGNSA come from the germline V gene. The CDR3 is 14 amino acids. The DNA for the CDR3 is TGTGCCAGCAGCCGCAGCGGGAGCTTTAAGACCCAGTACTTC. Encoded protein: CASSRSGSFKTQYF.

A remark on this clone: The sample has other DNA sequences that encode this CDR3 too. V is TRBV14 and J is TRBJ2-1; TRBD2 matches 11 bases. The germline V gene has CDR1 SGHDN and CDR2 FVKESK. The CDR3 extends over 15 amino acids. The junction had 2 bases not matched to a gene; V was cut back by 3 bases and J by 4 bases. The CDR3 coding sequence is TGTGCCAGCAGCCAGGGACTAGCGGTGTACAATGAGCAGTTCTTC. Translating gives CASSQGLAVYNEQFF.